This entry features one T cell receptor (beta chain) sequence. The antigen is unknown. The junction departs from the called germline gene at one end, perhaps through a read error. It was with a sample-barcoded 5' primer and a J-beta primer mix that a second PCR of roughly 6 to 12 cycles was run. MiXCR, applied by TCRdb to the 5' RACE reads, yields one record per CDR3 protein. The sample has some 860,000 distinct CDR3 sequences, more than 55% seen once. Germline CDR1 MDHEN, CDR2 SYDVKM. CDR3 length: 12 residues. Healthy Caucasians from Russia aged roughly 6 to 90 served as donors. No fewer than 7 million PBMCs went into each sample. The data are from a study of blood T cells in healthy people across ages. Findings and limits, study-wide: From one million sequenced T cells, diversity estimates were lower bounds.

Sequencing was done on a sample of blood. The receptor was derived from a man aged 35 to 55 in good health. The chain uses TRBV28 and TRBJ2-3, with D uncertain. CDR3 coding DNA: TGCGCCAGCAAGGACAGCACAGATACGCAGTATTTT. Its protein is CASKDSTDTQYF.